The source of this T cell receptor beta chain is a study of cytomegalovirus exposure and HLA in healthy donors. Study outcomes and limitations: Among the sequence variants, a highly shared cluster was likely an artifact of sequencing.

60 Vbeta and 13 Jbeta primers were used in PCR. The method was immunoSEQ multiplex PCR; TCRdb's version includes in-frame clones alone and lacks a portion of them. This table has 25,000 to 35,000 clones, around nine tenths appearing once. The CDR3 consists of 14 residues. After removal of 5 bases from V and 6 bases from J, the junction contained 8 bases not matched to a gene. Germline CDR1 SGHTA, CDR2 FQGNSA. Turning to this clone: Its antigen is currently unknown.

The sample taken for sequencing was PBMCs. The V and J genes are TRBV7-2 and TRBJ2-7; 9 bases are shared with TRBD2. This TCR derives from a boy between 10 and 17 years old in good health and CMV-seronegative. The DNA for the CDR3 is TGTGCCAGCAGCCTAGGGACTAGCTTTCGCGAGCAGTACTTC. This gives the protein CASSLGTSFREQYF.